These 20 T cell receptor beta chains were all obtained from the same sample, sequenced in a study of blood T cell repertoires in COVID-19. The table came from immunoSEQ multiplex PCR; TCRdb's copy has only in-frame clones and leaves some out. The sample lists fewer than 90,000 clones, more than 80% seen once, with 12% in the top ten. Sample: peripheral blood. The receptors were gathered from a human donor in a cohort sampled during active COVID-19.

The V gene is TRBV7-6, the J gene TRBJ2-3, with 7 bases identical to TRBD1. Looked up from germline, CDR1 is SGHVS and CDR2 is FNYEAQ. The length of the CDR3 is 15 residues. V dropped 2 bases and J dropped 2; count of bases not matched to a gene: 4. CDR3 sequence: CASSLRDRATDTQYF. In nucleotides, the CDR3 is TGTGCCAGCAGCTTACGAGACAGGGCCACAGATACGCAGTATTTT. The full variable domain, with the rest looked up from reference TRBV7-6 and TRBJ2-3, is GAGVSQSPRYKVTKRGQDVALRCDPISGHVSLYWYRQALGQGPEFLTYFNYEAQQDKSGLPNDRFSAERPEGSISTLTIQRTEQRDSAMYRCASSLRDRATDTQYFGPGTRLTVL.

The chain is built from TRBV5-1 and TRBJ1-6, with 9 positions matching TRBD1. This CDR3 comprises 14 residues. Unmatched junction bases numbered 4, after V lost 4 bases and J lost 8 bases. The germline CDR1 and CDR2 sequences are SGHRS and YFSETQ. DNA of the CDR3: TGCGCCAGCAGCCAGGGACAGGGCGATTCACCCCTCCACTTT. Translated: CASSQGQGDSPLHF.

CDR3 nucleotides: TGTGCCAGTAGTATAGGCAGGGGGCGCCTCTCGTATAATTCACCCCTCCACTTT. Residues: CASSIGRGRLSYNSPLHF. This sequence joins TRBV19 and TRBJ1-6, with 8 nucleotides matching TRBD1. The CDR3 has 18 amino acids. Germline V gene data show CDR1 as LNHDA and CDR2 as SQIVND (reference sequence). Trimming cost V 1 base and J 4 bases; bases outside gene matches: 9.

The chain has TRBV18 and TRBJ1-1; D remains ambiguous. The germline gives CDR1 KGHSH, CDR2 LQKENI. CDR3 length: 13 amino acids. V was clipped by 4 bases and J by 4 bases, with 10 bases between them. In DNA, the CDR3 is TGTGCCAGCTCACGCGGTCCGGGCACTGAAGCTTTCTTT. It is translated as CASSRGPGTEAFF.

V usage is TRBV29-1 and J usage is TRBJ2-7; D is perhaps TRBD1 (6 bases). With 6 bases removed from V and 3 bases from J, the gap between germline ends came to 18 bases. This CDR3 region has 14 residues. From germline, CDR1 is SQVTM and CDR2 ANQGSEA. CDR3 loop: CSVADRPTGYEQYF. CDR3 bases: TGCAGCGTAGCCGACAGGCCTACGGGCTACGAGCAGTACTTC.

This clone was observed a single time. The chain recombines TRBV5-5 with TRBJ2-3, with 16 bases matching TRBD2. This CDR3 is 19 amino acids long. The V segment lost 4 bases and the J segment 3 bases; nucleotides outside the gene matches: 11. Germline V CDR1 and CDR2: SGHKS, YYEKEE (reference sequence). The CDR3 DNA is TGTGCCAGCAGCGCAGCCGGGACTAGCGGGAGGGCCGTAACAGATACGCAGTATTTT. Protein sequence: CASSAAGTSGRAVTDTQYF.

The chain uses TRBV19 and TRBJ2-5; D not certain. V was pared by 5 bases and J by 5 bases, with 12 bases between. The V gene's germline CDR1 is LNHDA and CDR2 SQIVND (reference sequence). The CDR3 consists of 13 residues. In DNA form, the CDR3 reads TGTGCCAGTAGTTTCGGTCTCAGGGAGACCCAGTACTTC. Translating it yields CASSFGLRETQYF.

For the CDR3, the DNA is TGTGCCAGCAGCTTGTACTGGACAGGGGGGGAGCTGTTTTTT. Protein sequence: CASSLYWTGGELFF. This chain connects TRBV5-6 to TRBJ2-2; 8 bases line up with TRBD1. Germline values: CDR1 SGHDT, CDR2 YYEEEE. The CDR3 runs 14 residues. V trimming: 1 base; J trimming: 8 bases; junction bases outside the gene matches: 4.

The J gene is TRBJ2-3, the V gene TRBV5-1; tentatively, D is TRBD2 (7 bases). There are 14 residues in the CDR3. In germline, CDR1 is SGHRS, CDR2 YFSETQ. V was cut by 4 bases and J by 4 bases, with 13 bases left in between. DNA of the CDR3: TGCGCCAGCAGCCCGGGCGGGGGCGCAGATACGCAGTATTTT. Its protein product is CASSPGGGADTQYF.

This clone was observed once. At one boundary the junction diverges from the germline segment, which might be a read error. This chain uses TRBV5-5 with TRBJ2-6; TRBD1 might be the D (6 bases). The germline V gene has CDR1 SGHKS and CDR2 YYEKEE (reference sequence). This CDR3 has 18 amino acids. The CDR3 region has the DNA TGTACCAGCAGTTATTACAGGGCTACCTTCTCTGGGGCCAACGTCCTGACTTTC. This codes for CTSSYYRATFSGANVLTF.

The table lists this clone with a count of one. The V gene is TRBV10-1, the J gene TRBJ2-5; TRBD1 matches at 7 bases. Germline V gives CDR1 WNHNN, CDR2 SYGVQD (reference sequence). Trimming removed 0 bases from V and 12 bases from J; junction bases left unmatched: 4. This CDR3 comprises 12 residues. The DNA of the CDR3 is TGCGCCAGCAGTGAGTCGGGCGGACAGGAGTACTTC. This codes for CASSESGGQEYF.

The CDR3 DNA sequence: TGTGCCAGCAGCGGAGCGGGAGGGTATAACAATGAGCAGTTCTTC. This codes for CASSGAGGYNNEQFF. This sequence joins TRBV11-2 and TRBJ2-1, with 10 bases that match TRBD2. This CDR3 has 15 amino acids. The germline CDR1 and CDR2 sequences are SGHAT and FQNNGV. The V gene end was trimmed by 5 bases and the J gene end by 5 bases; junction bases not matched to a gene: 6.

V and J are TRBV10-3 and TRBJ1-1; 11 bases align to TRBD1. The CDR3 contains 15 residues. The germline V gene has CDR1 ENHRY and CDR2 SYGVKD. Trimming removed 2 bases from V and 4 bases from J; junction bases left unmatched: 3. In DNA, the CDR3 is TGTGCCATCAGTGAGGAGGACAGGGGGCTCACTGAAGCTTTCTTT. Translating gives CAISEEDRGLTEAFF.

This clone was seen once. V usage is TRBV5-4 and J usage is TRBJ2-2, with 13 bases identical to TRBD2. The trim removed 2 bases at V and 4 bases at J, leaving 8 bases unmatched. The CDR3 totals 18 residues. Germline values: CDR1 SGHNT, CDR2 YYREEE (reference sequence). The CDR3 region is CASSFGTSGTSGTGELFF. The CDR3 DNA reads TGTGCCAGCAGCTTCGGGACTAGCGGGACTTCGGGCACCGGGGAGCTGTTTTTT.

This chain uses TRBV5-4 with TRBJ2-7, with TRBD2 matching 11 bases. V shed 3 bases and J 6 bases; nucleotides not matched to a gene: 8. CDR1 and CDR2 (germline): SGHNT, YYREEE (reference sequence). The CDR3 has 15 residues. The CDR3 reads CASSSPSGRNSEQYF. The CDR3 nucleotides read TGTGCCAGCAGCTCCCCTAGCGGGAGGAACAGCGAGCAGTACTTC.

The genes are TRBV5-1 and TRBJ1-4; 7 nucleotides agree with TRBD1. Trimming at V came to 5 bases and at J to 4 bases, leaving 8 bases not matched to a gene. In germline, CDR1 is SGHRS, CDR2 YFSETQ. This CDR3 is 15 amino acids long. For the CDR3, the DNA is TGCGCCAGCAGTGAGGGGGCGACTAATAATGAAAAACTGTTTTTT. Translating gives CASSEGATNNEKLFF.

V is TRBV6-5 and J is TRBJ1-1; 7 bases are shared with TRBD1. Germline lookup yields CDR1 MNHEY and CDR2 SVGAGI. V dropped 6 bases and J dropped 6; count of bases not matched to a gene: 7. CDR3 length equals 13 residues. The CDR3 coding sequence is TGTGCCAGCAGCCAAGACAGGGAATCTGAAGCTTTCTTT. Translated: CASSQDRESEAFF.

The V and J genes are TRBV27 and TRBJ1-5; 7 nucleotides match TRBD1. The CDR3 runs 14 residues. Per germline, CDR1 MNHEY and CDR2 SMNVEV (reference sequence). V was pared by 4 bases and J by 5 bases, with 5 bases of the junction left unmatched. The DNA for the CDR3 is TGTGCCAGCAGTTCAGGACAGGAGCATCAGCCCCAGCATTTT. Protein product: CASSSGQEHQPQHF.

The chain joins TRBV6-5 to TRBJ1-6; perhaps TRBD1 as D (6 bases). V lost 8 bases and J lost 10, with 18 bases in between. Germline V lookup: CDR1 MNHEY, CDR2 SVGAGI. The CDR3 loop spans 14 amino acids. The CDR3 DNA sequence: TGTGCCAGCTTAGAAGTTGGGGGGGGCTCACCCCTCCACTTT. Translating it yields CASLEVGGGSPLHF.

This chain joins TRBV6-5 and TRBJ1-5, with unresolved D. V shed 6 bases and J shed 7 bases, with 10 bases lying between them. From germline, CDR1 is MNHEY and CDR2 SVGAGI. This CDR3 is built from 12 residues. Here the CDR3 DNA reads TGTGCCAGCAGCCAGGTTGGACAGCCCCAGCATTTT. This encodes CASSQVGQPQHF.